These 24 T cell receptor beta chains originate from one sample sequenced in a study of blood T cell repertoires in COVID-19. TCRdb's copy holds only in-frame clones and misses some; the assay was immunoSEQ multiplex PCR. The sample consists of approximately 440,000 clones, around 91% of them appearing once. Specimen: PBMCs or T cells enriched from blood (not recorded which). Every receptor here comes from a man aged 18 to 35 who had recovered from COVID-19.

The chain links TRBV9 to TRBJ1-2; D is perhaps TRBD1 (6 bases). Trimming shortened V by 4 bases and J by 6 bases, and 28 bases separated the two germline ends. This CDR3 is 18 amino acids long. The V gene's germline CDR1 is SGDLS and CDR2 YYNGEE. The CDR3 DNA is TGTGCCAGCAGCTATCACCGGGCCAGGGGCCCCAACGAGGATGGCTACACCTTC. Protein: CASSYHRARGPNEDGYTF.

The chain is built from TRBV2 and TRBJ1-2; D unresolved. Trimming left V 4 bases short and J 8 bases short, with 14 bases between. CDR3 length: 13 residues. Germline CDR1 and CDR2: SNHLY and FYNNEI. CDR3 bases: TGTGCCAGCAGTGCTTCCCGGGGTGAGGGCTACACCTTC. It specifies CASSASRGEGYTF.

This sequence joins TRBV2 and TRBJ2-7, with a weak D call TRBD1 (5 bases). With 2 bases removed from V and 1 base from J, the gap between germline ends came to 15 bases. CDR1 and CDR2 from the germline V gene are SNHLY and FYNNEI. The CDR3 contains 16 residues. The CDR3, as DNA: TGTGCCAGCAGTGAAACTCCTAGGGGTGGTTCCTACGAGCAGTACTTC. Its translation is CASSETPRGGSYEQYF.

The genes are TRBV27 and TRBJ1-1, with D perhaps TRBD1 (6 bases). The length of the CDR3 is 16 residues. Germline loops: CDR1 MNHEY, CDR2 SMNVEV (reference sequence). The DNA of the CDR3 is TGTGTCACAATCCCGGGACAACAAATCTTGAACACTGAAGCTTTCTTT. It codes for CVTIPGQQILNTEAFF.

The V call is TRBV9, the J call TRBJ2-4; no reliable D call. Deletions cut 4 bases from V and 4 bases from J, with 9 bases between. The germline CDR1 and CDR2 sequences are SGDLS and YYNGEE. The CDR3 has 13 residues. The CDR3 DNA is TGTGCCAGCAGCAACGTGCAGAAAAACATTCAGTACTTC. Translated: CASSNVQKNIQYF.

The CDR3 loop reads CASSFGVTTNEKLFF. For the CDR3, the DNA is TGCGCCAGCAGCTTCGGGGTAACAACTAATGAAAAACTGTTTTTT. The chain links TRBV5-1 to TRBJ1-4; D is ambiguous. Germline lookup yields CDR1 SGHRS and CDR2 YFSETQ. The CDR3 has 15 amino acids. The germline V and J ends were trimmed by 2 bases and 0 bases, with 8 bases remaining between them. Based on the CDR3 plus reference TRBV5-1 and TRBJ1-4, the full variable domain is KAGVTQTPRYLIKTRGQQVTLSCSPISGHRSVSWYQQTPGQGLQFLFEYFSETQRNKGNFPGRFSGRQFSNSRSEMNVSTLELGDSALYLCASSFGVTTNEKLFFGSGTQLSVL.

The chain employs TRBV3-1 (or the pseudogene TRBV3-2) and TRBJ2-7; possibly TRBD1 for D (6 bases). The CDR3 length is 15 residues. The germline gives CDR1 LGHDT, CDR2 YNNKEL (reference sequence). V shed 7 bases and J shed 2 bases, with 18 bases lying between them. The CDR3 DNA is TGTGCCAGCAACCTTAGGGGGTCTAACGCCTACGAGCAGTACTTC. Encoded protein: CASNLRGSNAYEQYF.

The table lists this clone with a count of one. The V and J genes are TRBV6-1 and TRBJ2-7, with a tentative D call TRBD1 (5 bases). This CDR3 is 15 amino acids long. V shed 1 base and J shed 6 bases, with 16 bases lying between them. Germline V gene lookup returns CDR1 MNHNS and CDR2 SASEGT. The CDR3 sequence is CASSEGTTARGEQYF. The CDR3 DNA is TGTGCCAGCAGTGAAGGTACGACAGCCCGCGGCGAGCAGTACTTC.

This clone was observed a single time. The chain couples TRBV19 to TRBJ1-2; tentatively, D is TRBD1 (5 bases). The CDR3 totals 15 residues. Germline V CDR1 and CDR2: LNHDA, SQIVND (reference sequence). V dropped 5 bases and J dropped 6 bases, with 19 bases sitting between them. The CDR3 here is CASSWGFRGKDGYTF. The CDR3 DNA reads TGTGCCAGTAGTTGGGGATTTCGGGGGAAGGATGGCTACACCTTC.

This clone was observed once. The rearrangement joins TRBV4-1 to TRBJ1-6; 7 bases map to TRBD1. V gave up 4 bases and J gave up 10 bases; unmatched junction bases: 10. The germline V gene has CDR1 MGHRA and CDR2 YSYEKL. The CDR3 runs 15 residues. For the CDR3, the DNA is TGCGCCAGCAGCCCCGCGGCCGCAGGGGGGTCACCCCTCCACTTT. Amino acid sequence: CASSPAAAGGSPLHF.

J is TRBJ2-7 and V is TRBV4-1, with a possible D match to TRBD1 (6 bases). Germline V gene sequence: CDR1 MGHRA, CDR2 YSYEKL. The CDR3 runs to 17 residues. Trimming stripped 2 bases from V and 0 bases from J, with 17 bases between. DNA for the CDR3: TGCGCCAGCAGCCAACCCACCAAAAACAGGGACTCCTACGAGCAGTACTTC. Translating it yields CASSQPTKNRDSYEQYF.

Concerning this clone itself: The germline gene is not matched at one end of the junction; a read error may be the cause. The CDR3 DNA reads TGTGCCACCAGTAGACAGGGGGACTATGGCTACACCTTC. This encodes CATSRQGDYGYTF. The V gene is TRBV12-3 or TRBV12-4, the J gene TRBJ1-2; 9 positions agree with TRBD1. The CDR3 has 13 amino acids.

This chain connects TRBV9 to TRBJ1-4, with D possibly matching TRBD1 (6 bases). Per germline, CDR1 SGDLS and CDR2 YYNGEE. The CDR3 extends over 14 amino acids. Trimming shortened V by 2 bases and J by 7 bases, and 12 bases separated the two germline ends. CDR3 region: CASSVGGIGEKLFF. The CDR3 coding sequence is TGTGCCAGCAGCGTTGGGGGCATCGGTGAAAAACTGTTTTTT.

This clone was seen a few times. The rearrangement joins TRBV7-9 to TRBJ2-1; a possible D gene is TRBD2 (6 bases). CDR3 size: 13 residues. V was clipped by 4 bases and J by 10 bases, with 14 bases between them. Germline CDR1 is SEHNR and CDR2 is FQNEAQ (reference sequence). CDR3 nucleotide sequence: TGTGCCAGCAGCTCCCGGGACTCCCCGGAGCAGTTCTTC. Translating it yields CASSSRDSPEQFF. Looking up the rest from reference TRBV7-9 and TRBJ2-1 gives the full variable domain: DTGVSQNPRHKITKRGQNVTFRCDPISEHNRLYWYRQTLGQGPEFLTYFQNEAQLEKSRLLSDRFSAERPKGSFSTLEIQRTEQGDSAMYLCASSSRDSPEQFFGPGTRLTVL.

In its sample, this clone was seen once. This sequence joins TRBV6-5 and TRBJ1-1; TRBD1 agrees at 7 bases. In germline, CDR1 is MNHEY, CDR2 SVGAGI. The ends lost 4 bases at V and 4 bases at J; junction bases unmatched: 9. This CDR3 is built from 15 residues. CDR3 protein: CASSLGTALTTEAFF. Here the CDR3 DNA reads TGTGCCAGCAGTTTGGGGACAGCTCTAACCACTGAAGCTTTCTTT.

This CDR3 is CASSLDPSNEQYF. The CDR3 bases are TGCGCCAGCAGCTTGGACCCTAGCAACGAGCAGTACTTC. This chain uses TRBV5-1 with TRBJ2-7, with D possibly matching TRBD2 (5 bases). V was pared by 0 bases and J by 5 bases, with 9 bases between. The CDR3 is 13 residues long. In germline, CDR1 is SGHRS, CDR2 YFSETQ. The full variable domain, rest sourced from reference TRBV5-1 and TRBJ2-7, is KAGVTQTPRYLIKTRGQQVTLSCSPISGHRSVSWYQQTPGQGLQFLFEYFSETQRNKGNFPGRFSGRQFSNSRSEMNVSTLELGDSALYLCASSLDPSNEQYFGPGTRLTVT.

CDR3 DNA: TGTGCCAGCTCACCCAGGGGACAAAATGAAAAACTGTTTTTT. Translating it yields CASSPRGQNEKLFF. The chain combines TRBV18 with TRBJ1-4; possibly TRBD1 for D (6 bases). V lost 3 bases and J 5 bases, leaving 10 bases between the germline ends. The CDR3 is made up of 14 amino acids. Germline V lookup: CDR1 KGHSH, CDR2 LQKENI.

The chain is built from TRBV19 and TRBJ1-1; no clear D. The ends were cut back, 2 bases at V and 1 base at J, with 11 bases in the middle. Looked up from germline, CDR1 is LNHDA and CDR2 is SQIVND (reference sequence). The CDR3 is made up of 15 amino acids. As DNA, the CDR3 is TGTGCCAGTAGTATAAACCGACTTTCGAACACTGAAGCTTTCTTT. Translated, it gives CASSINRLSNTEAFF.

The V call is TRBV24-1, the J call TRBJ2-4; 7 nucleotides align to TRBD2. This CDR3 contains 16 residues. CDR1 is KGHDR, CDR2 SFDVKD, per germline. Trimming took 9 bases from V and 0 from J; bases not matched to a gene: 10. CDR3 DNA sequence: TGTGCCACCGGATCCATAGCGGGTATAGCCAAAAACATTCAGTACTTC. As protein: CATGSIAGIAKNIQYF.

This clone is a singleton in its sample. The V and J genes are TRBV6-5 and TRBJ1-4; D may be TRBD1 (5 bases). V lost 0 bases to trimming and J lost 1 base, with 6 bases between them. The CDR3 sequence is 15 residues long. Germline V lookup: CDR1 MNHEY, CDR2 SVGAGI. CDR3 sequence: CASSYSGGTNEKLFF. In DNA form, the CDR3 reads TGTGCCAGCAGTTACTCGGGGGGAACTAATGAAAAACTGTTTTTT.

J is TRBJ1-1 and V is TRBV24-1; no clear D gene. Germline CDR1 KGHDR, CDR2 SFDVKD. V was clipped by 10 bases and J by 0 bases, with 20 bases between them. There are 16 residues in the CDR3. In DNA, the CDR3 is TGTGCCACAAAGGGCATCCCCGAGGGTTTGAACACTGAAGCTTTCTTT. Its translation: CATKGIPEGLNTEAFF.

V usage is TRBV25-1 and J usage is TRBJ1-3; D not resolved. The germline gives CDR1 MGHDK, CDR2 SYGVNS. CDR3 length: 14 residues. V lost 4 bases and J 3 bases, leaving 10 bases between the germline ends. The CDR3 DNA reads TGTGCCAGCAGTGGAGTGCGGGGTGGAAACACCATATATTTT. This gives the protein CASSGVRGGNTIYF.

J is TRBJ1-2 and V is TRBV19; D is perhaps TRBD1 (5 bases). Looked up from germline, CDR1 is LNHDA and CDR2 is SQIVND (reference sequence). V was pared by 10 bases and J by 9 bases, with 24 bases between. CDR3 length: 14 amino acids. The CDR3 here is CATTRRGDLKSYTF. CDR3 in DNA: TGTGCCACCACCCGGAGGGGTGACCTTAAGAGCTACACCTTC. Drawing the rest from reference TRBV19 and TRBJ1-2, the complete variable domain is DGGITQSPKYLFRKEGQNVTLSCEQNLNHDAMYWYRQDPGQGLRLIYYSQIVNDFQKGDIAEGYSVSREKKESFPLTVTSAQKNPTAFYLCATTRRGDLKSYTFGSGTRLTVV.

As DNA, the CDR3 is TGCGCCAGCAGCCAAATCCGGGGGGCTGAAGCTTTCTTT. Translation gives CASSQIRGAEAFF. This chain uses TRBV4-1 with TRBJ1-1, with D tentatively TRBD1 (5 bases). The germline V gene has CDR1 MGHRA and CDR2 YSYEKL. The V gene lost 2 bases and the J gene lost 6 bases, with 10 bases spanning the gap. The CDR3 has 13 residues.